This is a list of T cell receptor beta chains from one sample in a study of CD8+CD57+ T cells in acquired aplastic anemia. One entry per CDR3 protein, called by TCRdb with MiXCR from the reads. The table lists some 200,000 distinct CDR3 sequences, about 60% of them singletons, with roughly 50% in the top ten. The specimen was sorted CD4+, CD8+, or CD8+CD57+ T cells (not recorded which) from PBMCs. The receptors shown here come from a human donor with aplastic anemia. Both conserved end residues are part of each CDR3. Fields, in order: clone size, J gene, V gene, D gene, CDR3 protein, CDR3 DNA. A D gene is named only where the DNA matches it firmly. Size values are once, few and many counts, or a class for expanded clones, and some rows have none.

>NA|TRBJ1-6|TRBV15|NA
CATSYRTGPNSPLHF
TGTGCCACCAGCTACCGGACGGGGCCAAATTCACCCCTCCACTTT
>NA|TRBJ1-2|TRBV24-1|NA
CATSDHGLVDGYTF
TGTGCCACCAGTGACCACGGACTGGTGGATGGCTACACCTTC
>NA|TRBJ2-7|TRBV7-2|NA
CASSLNAAYEQYF
TGTGCCAGCAGCTTAAACGCCGCCTACGAGCAGTACTTC
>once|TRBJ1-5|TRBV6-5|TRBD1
CASRATGGSNQPQHF
TGTGCCAGCAGAGCCACAGGGGGTAGCAATCAGCCCCAGCATTTT
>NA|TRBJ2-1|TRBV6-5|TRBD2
CASSYGREFEQFF
TGTGCCAGCAGTTACGGGAGGGAGTTTGAGCAGTTCTTC
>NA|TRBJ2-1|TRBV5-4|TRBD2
CASSSRWRPGGAGNEQFF
TGTGCCAGCAGCTCGAGGTGGCGGCCCGGGGGGGCTGGTAATGAGCAGTTCTTC
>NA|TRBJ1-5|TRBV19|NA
CASSWGDTNQPQHF
TGTGCCAGTAGTTGGGGGGACACCAATCAGCCCCAGCATTTT
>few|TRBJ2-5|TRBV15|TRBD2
CATSRDTPSGGRYQETQYF
TGTGCCACCAGCAGAGATACCCCAAGCGGGGGCCGGTACCAAGAGACCCAGTACTTC
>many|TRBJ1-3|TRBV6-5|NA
CASSTGNTIYF
TGTGCCAGCAGTACAGGAAACACCATATATTTT
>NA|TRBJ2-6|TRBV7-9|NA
CASSLMRAGANVLTF
TGTGCCAGCAGCTTAATGCGGGCTGGGGCCAACGTCCTGACTTTC
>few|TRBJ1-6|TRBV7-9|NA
CASSAQMSSYNSPLHF
TGTGCCAGCAGCGCCCAAATGAGCTCCTATAATTCACCCCTCCACTTT
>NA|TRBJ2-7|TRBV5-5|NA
CASSLAGIDYEQYF
TGTGCCAGCAGCTTAGCCGGGATTGACTACGAGCAGTACTTC
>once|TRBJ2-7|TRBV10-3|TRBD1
CAISESRFGTGTMGEQYF
TGTGCCATCAGTGAGTCTAGGTTCGGGACAGGGACGATGGGCGAGCAGTACTTC
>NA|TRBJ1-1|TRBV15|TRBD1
CATSSSRSGQGNTEAFF
TGTGCCACCAGCAGCTCCAGGTCGGGACAGGGGAACACTGAAGCTTTCTTT
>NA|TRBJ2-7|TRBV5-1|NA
CASSELRGSPAGSPAYEQYF
TGCGCCAGCAGCGAACTTCGGGGCAGCCCGGCGGGATCCCCCGCCTACGAGCAGTACTTC
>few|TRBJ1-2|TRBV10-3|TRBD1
CAIRPDREDGYTF
TGTGCCATCAGGCCGGACAGGGAAGATGGCTACACCTTC
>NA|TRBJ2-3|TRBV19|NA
CASSIIDSGGTDTQYF
TGTGCCAGTAGTATAATTGACAGCGGCGGGACAGATACGCAGTATTTT
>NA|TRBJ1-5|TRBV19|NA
CASGDIADQPQHF
TGTGCCAGTGGGGACATAGCCGATCAGCCCCAGCATTTT
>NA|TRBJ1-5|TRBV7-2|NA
CASSLVPSSNQPQHF
TGTGCCAGCAGCTTAGTTCCCTCTAGCAATCAGCCCCAGCATTTT
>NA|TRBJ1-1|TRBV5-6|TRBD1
CASERRDRAAEAFF
TGTGCCAGCGAGCGAAGGGACAGGGCAGCAGAAGCTTTCTTT
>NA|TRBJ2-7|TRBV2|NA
CISSASRGYEQYF
TGTATCAGCAGTGCATCACGAGGCTACGAGCAGTACTTC
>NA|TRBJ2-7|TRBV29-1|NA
CSVEGVGRINSYEQYF
TGCAGCGTTGAAGGTGTTGGCAGAATAAACTCCTACGAGCAGTACTTC
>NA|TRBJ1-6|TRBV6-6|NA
CASSLTGPTGSPLYF
TGTGCCAGCAGTTTAACGGGGCCAACGGGGTCACCCCTCTACTTT
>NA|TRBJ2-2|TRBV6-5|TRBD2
CASSYHLAGGTGELFF
TGTGCCAGCAGTTACCACCTAGCGGGGGGCACCGGGGAGCTGTTTTTT
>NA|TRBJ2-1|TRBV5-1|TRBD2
CASSFGLPVAGAYNEQFF
TGCGCCAGCAGCTTCGGCCTCCCCGTAGCGGGAGCCTACAATGAGCAGTTCTTC
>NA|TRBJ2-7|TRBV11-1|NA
CASSLAPDSTYEQYF
TGTGCCAGCAGCTTAGCTCCGGACAGCACCTACGAGCAGTACTTC
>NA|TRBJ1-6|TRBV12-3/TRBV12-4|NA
CASSFRVGLRSPLHF
TGTGCCAGCAGTTTCCGTGTGGGTTTAAGGTCACCCCTCCACTTT
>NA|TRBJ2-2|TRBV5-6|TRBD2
CASSLEEAGVRNTGELFF
TGTGCCAGCAGCTTAGAGGAAGCGGGGGTAAGGAACACCGGGGAGCTGTTTTTT
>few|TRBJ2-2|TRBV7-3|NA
CASSQANTGELFF
TGTGCCAGCAGCCAAGCTAACACCGGGGAGCTGTTTTTT